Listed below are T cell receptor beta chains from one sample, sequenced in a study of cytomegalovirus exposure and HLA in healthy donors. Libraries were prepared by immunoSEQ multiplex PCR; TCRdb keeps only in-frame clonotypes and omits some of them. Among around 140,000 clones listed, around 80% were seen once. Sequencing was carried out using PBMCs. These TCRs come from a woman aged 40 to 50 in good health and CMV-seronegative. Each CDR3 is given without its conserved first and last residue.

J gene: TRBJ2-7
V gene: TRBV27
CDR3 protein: ASSSTDRLEQY

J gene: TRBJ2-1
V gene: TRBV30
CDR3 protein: AWSKRILAAAYNEQF

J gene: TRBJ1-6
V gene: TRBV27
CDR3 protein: ASSLYTASSYNSPLH

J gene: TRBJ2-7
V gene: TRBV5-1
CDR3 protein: ASSPQDRRLGQQY

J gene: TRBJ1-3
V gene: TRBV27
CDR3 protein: ASSPDRASGNTIY

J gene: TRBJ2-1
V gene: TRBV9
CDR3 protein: ASSEGAVVYNEQF

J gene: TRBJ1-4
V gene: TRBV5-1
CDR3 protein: ASSVAGADEKLF

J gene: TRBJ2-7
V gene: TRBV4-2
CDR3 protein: ASSPGQGDYEQY

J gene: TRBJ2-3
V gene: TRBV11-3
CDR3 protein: ASSTTGTASTDTQY

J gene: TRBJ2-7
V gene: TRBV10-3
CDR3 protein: ATQTSGSYEQY

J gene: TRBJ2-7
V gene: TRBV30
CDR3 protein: AWSVLSIGDEQY

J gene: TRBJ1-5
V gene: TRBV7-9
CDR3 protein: ASSVIDQPQH

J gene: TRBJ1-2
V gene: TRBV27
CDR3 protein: ASSFRGGHNGYT

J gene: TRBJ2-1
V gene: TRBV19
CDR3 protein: ASSIQGSSYNEQF

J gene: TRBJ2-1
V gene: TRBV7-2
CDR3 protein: ASSLGLAGTNEQF